The present T cell receptor (beta chain) was sequenced within a study of blood T cell repertoires in COVID-19. Study summary: Some COVID-19 samples were acute and others convalescent; all came from the United States, Italy and Spain. In each case, the material was cDNA or gDNA derived from T cells, B-cell-depleted T cells, or PBMCs.

Original data processing: Researchers report that nucleated cell counts were estimated from reference gene primer amplification. The assay was immunoSEQ multiplex PCR, and TCRdb's table has in-frame clones only and misses some. V and J calls and clone size are given by that table; D and trimming were obtained from the DNA. The repertoire has about 45,000 clones, 80% to 90% of them found once; the top ten carry just over 9%. The germline V gene has CDR1 SGHRS and CDR2 YFSETQ. The J segment lost 4 bases and the V segment lost 4 bases, leaving 6 bases of the junction unmatched. The CDR3 runs 14 residues.

The specimen was peripheral blood. The chain carries TRBV5-1 and TRBJ1-2; 8 bases align to TRBD1. The source of this sequence is a human donor in a cohort sampled during active COVID-19. The CDR3 region is CASSLTQGGYGYTF. In DNA form, the CDR3 reads TGCGCCAGCAGCCTTACACAGGGGGGCTATGGCTACACCTTC. The full variable domain, rest sourced from reference TRBV5-1 and TRBJ1-2, is KAGVTQTPRYLIKTRGQQVTLSCSPISGHRSVSWYQQTPGQGLQFLFEYFSETQRNKGNFPGRFSGRQFSNSRSEMNVSTLELGDSALYLCASSLTQGGYGYTFGSGTRLTVV.